This T cell receptor beta chain was sequenced in a study of shared clonotypes between healthy human individuals. Findings and limits, study-wide: Unshared clonotypes carried lower generation probabilities than those common to all four donors. When naive CD4 clonotypes were compared across a few donors, around 4.6% were shared.

Regarding this clone: Its target is unknown.

It was CD45RO-negative cells, positively selected for CCR7, that made up naive CD8 cells, with terminally differentiated effector memory CD45RA+ cells excluded. Looked up from germline, CDR1 is SEHNR and CDR2 is FQNEAQ (reference sequence). Deletions cut 5 bases from V and 7 bases from J, with 9 bases between. There are 11 residues in the CDR3. Clones were sequenced by immunoSEQ multiplex PCR, and TCRdb holds only the in-frame ones, with some missing. Here the sample spans fewer than 850,000 clones, 90% to 97% being singletons. This chain links TRBV7-9 with TRBJ2-7, with D perhaps matching TRBD1 (5 bases). The sequence came from a young man in good health. Sample: naive CD8+ T cells sorted from blood. The CDR3 loop is CASSPPGEQYF. DNA for the CDR3: TGTGCCAGCAGCCCCCCAGGGGAGCAGTACTTC.